The next 17 T cell receptor beta chains were all read from a single sample in a study of cytomegalovirus exposure and HLA in healthy donors. Researchers ran the PCR with 60 Vbeta and 13 Jbeta primers. The data were produced by immunoSEQ multiplex PCR, yet TCRdb's version contains in-frame clones alone and is incomplete. Of around 100,000 clones listed, around 66% are singletons. Sequenced material: PBMCs. These receptors all come from a woman aged 45-65 years in good health and CMV-seronegative.

This clone was seen a handful of times. The chain joins TRBV5-1 to TRBJ1-1; 9 nucleotides line up with TRBD1. The CDR3 is made up of 19 amino acids. CDR1 and CDR2 (germline): SGHRS, YFSETQ. V shed 0 bases, J shed 5 bases, and the junction held 17 bases outside the gene matches. The CDR3 region is CASSLEAWDRVISGTEAFF. The CDR3 region has the DNA TGCGCCAGCAGCTTGGAGGCCTGGGACAGGGTTATCTCGGGGACTGAAGCTTTCTTT.

The V gene is TRBV27, the J gene TRBJ2-7; 8 bases align to TRBD2. CDR1 MNHEY and CDR2 SMNVEV come from the germline V gene (reference sequence). The ends lost 0 bases at V and 2 bases at J; junction bases unmatched: 3. CDR3 size: 15 residues. The chain's CDR3 is CASSLSVAGPYEQYF. For the CDR3, the DNA is TGTGCCAGCAGTTTATCGGTAGCGGGGCCCTACGAGCAGTACTTC.

The V gene is TRBV7-3, the J gene TRBJ2-7; TRBD2 might be the D (6 bases). The CDR3 consists of 13 residues. With 2 bases removed from V and 7 bases from J, the gap between germline ends came to 12 bases. Germline V gives CDR1 SGHTA, CDR2 FQGTGA. The CDR3 region has the DNA TGTGCCAGCAGCTTAGCCGGAGGGAGAGAGCAGTACTTC. Translation gives CASSLAGGREQYF.

This chain joins TRBV4-2 and TRBJ1-2; no firm D call. The CDR3 covers 15 residues. Trimming pared 0 bases from V and 9 bases from J, leaving 17 bases between. CDR1 is LGHNA and CDR2 is YNFKEQ in the germline V gene. The CDR3 reads CASSQDTRSRESYTF. CDR3 DNA: TGTGCCAGCAGCCAAGATACTAGGAGCCGAGAAAGCTACACCTTC.

This clone came up once. This chain joins TRBV30 and TRBJ1-5; D is uncertain. This CDR3 contains 14 residues. Germline CDR1 GTSNPN, CDR2 SVGIG (reference sequence). Trimming stripped 0 bases from V and 3 bases from J, with 9 bases between. CDR3 sequence reads: CAWSVRGFNQPQHF. In nucleotides, the CDR3 is TGTGCCTGGAGTGTACGAGGGTTCAATCAGCCCCAGCATTTT.

The chain has TRBV27 and TRBJ2-7; perhaps TRBD1 as D (5 bases). With 0 bases removed from V and 5 bases from J, the gap between germline ends came to 14 bases. From germline, CDR1 is MNHEY and CDR2 SMNVEV (reference sequence). The CDR3 contains 15 residues. The CDR3 loop reads CASSLSPGSFDEQYF. CDR3 DNA sequence: TGTGCCAGCAGTTTATCACCAGGGTCCTTCGACGAGCAGTACTTC.

The CDR3 DNA is TGTGCCGTCTCGTCTAATTCCTACAATGAGCAGTTCTTC. It yields the protein CAVSSNSYNEQFF. The J gene is TRBJ2-1, the V gene TRBV15, with unresolved D. Germline values: CDR1 LNHNV, CDR2 YYDKDF (reference sequence). V gave up 11 bases and J gave up 1 base, with 12 bases separating them. This CDR3 contains 13 residues.

The chain employs TRBV19 and TRBJ1-5; 8 bases map to TRBD1. This CDR3 has 14 amino acids. Trimming at V came to 3 bases and at J to 9 bases, leaving 7 bases not matched to a gene. Germline values: CDR1 LNHDA, CDR2 SQIVND (reference sequence). CDR3 coding DNA: TGTGCCAGTAGTATTGCTCAGGGGGCGAGGCCCCAGCATTTT. Residues: CASSIAQGARPQHF.

The V and J genes are TRBV19 and TRBJ2-3; 8 bases are a match to TRBD2. V trimming: 6 bases; J trimming: 2 bases; junction bases outside the gene matches: 4. CDR3 size: 14 residues. Germline CDR1 LNHDA, CDR2 SQIVND (reference sequence). CDR3 in amino acids: CASRAGVATDTQYF. The DNA of the CDR3 is TGTGCCAGTAGAGCGGGGGTGGCCACAGATACGCAGTATTTT. Filled out from reference TRBV19 and TRBJ2-3, the complete variable domain reads DGGITQSPKYLFRKEGQNVTLSCEQNLNHDAMYWYRQDPGQGLRLIYYSQIVNDFQKGDIAEGYSVSREKKESFPLTVTSAQKNPTAFYLCASRAGVATDTQYFGPGTRLTVL.

The chain employs TRBV7-8 and TRBJ2-7, with a weak D call TRBD2 (6 bases). Germline CDR1 is SGHVS and CDR2 is FQNEAQ. This CDR3 has 15 residues. V gave up 6 bases and J gave up 3 bases, with 18 bases separating them. The CDR3 DNA follows: TGTGCCAGCAGTAGGGATTACGGGACTCACTACGAGCAGTACTTC. The encoded protein is CASSRDYGTHYEQYF.

The CDR3 loop is CASSPPGSGELFF. The CDR3 nucleotides are TGTGCCAGCAGCCCCCCCGGTTCCGGGGAGCTGTTTTTT. The rearrangement joins TRBV9 to TRBJ2-2; D gene uncertain. The CDR3 is 13 residues long. With 4 bases removed from V and 6 bases from J, the gap between germline ends came to 10 bases. Germline values: CDR1 SGDLS, CDR2 YYNGEE.

This clone has a handful of counts. This chain connects TRBV6-5 to TRBJ2-1, with 13 bases that match TRBD2. The germline V gene has CDR1 MNHEY and CDR2 SVGAGI. The V segment lost 5 bases and the J segment 4 bases; nucleotides outside the gene matches: 2. CDR3 length: 15 residues. The CDR3 region is CASSRTSGGYNEQFF. Written as DNA, the CDR3 is TGTGCCAGCAGTCGGACTAGCGGGGGTTACAATGAGCAGTTCTTC.

Only a few counts were recorded for this clone. V usage is TRBV7-3 and J usage is TRBJ2-7; TRBD1 aligns across 9 bases. Germline loops: CDR1 SGHTA, CDR2 FQGTGA. V was pared by 5 bases and J by 8 bases, with 7 bases of the junction left unmatched. The CDR3 consists of 13 residues. The CDR3, as DNA: TGTGCCAGCAGCCGACACAGGGGGCGTAAGCAGTACTTC. Its protein is CASSRHRGRKQYF.

This clone was found a few times. The rearrangement uses TRBV28 and TRBJ1-1, with 7 bases aligning to TRBD1. The CDR3 runs to 16 residues. V was pared by 7 bases and J by 6 bases, with 17 bases of the junction left unmatched. Germline CDR1 and CDR2: MDHEN and SYDVKM. CDR3 nucleotides: TGTGCCAGCATAATCCCGACAGGGAGGACGAGCGCTGAAGCTTTCTTT. It specifies CASIIPTGRTSAEAFF.

The V and J genes are TRBV28 and TRBJ1-3; 7 nucleotides agree with TRBD1. J gave up 4 bases and V 4 bases, and 7 bases lay outside the gene matches. The length of the CDR3 is 15 residues. Germline CDR1 reads MDHEN; CDR2 reads SYDVKM. The CDR3: CASSSPTGRGNTIYF. The CDR3 nucleotides read TGTGCCAGCAGTTCCCCGACAGGGAGGGGAAACACCATATATTTT.

This clone was seen only a few times. The rearrangement links TRBV29-1 to TRBJ2-7; TRBD1 matches 7 bases. This CDR3 is 16 amino acids long. After removal of 0 bases from V and 2 bases from J, the junction contained 10 bases not matched to a gene. CDR1 SQVTM and CDR2 ANQGSEA come from the germline V gene. In DNA form, the CDR3 reads TGCAGCGTTGAAGAACTAACTGGACAGGTGACCTACGAGCAGTACTTC. It codes for CSVEELTGQVTYEQYF.

The CDR3 DNA is TGTGCCAGCAGTTTGGACAGCCGGGGTTATGCCTATGGCTACACCTTC. It yields the protein CASSLDSRGYAYGYTF. The chain recombines TRBV28 with TRBJ1-2, with D possibly TRBD1 on 6 matching bases. V lost 3 bases to trimming and J lost 4 bases, with 18 bases between them. CDR3 size: 16 residues. Germline lookup yields CDR1 MDHEN and CDR2 SYDVKM.